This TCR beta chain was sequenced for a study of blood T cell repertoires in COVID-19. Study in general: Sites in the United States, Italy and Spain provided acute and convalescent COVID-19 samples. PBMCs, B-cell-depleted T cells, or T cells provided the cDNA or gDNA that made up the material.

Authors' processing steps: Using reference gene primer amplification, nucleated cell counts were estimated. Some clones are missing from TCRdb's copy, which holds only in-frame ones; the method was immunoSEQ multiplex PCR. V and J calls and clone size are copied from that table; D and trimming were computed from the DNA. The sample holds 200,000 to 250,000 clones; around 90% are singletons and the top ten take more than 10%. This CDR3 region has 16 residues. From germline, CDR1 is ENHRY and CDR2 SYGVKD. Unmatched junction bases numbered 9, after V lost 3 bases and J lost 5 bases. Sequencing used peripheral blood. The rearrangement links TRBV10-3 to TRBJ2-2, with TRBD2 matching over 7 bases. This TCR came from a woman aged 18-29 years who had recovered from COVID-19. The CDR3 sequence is CAISDSAGVETGELFF. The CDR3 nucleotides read TGTGCCATCAGTGACTCGGCGGGAGTAGAGACCGGGGAGCTGTTTTTT.